The 2 T cell receptor beta chains below were found in one sample sequenced in a study of identical twins. TCRdb recomputed calls from the 5' RACE reads with MiXCR, one row per CDR3 protein. The data hold 1.5 million to 2 million distinct CDR3 sequences, with 32% observed a single time. Sample: cord blood. The origin of the receptors is a newborn girl in good health.

The chain is built from TRBV28 and TRBJ2-1, with D perhaps matching TRBD2 (6 bases). V dropped 3 bases and J dropped 4 bases, with 16 bases sitting between them. This CDR3 is 16 amino acids long. CDR1 MDHEN and CDR2 SYDVKM come from the germline V gene. CDR3 region: CASSLSVLGGYNEQFF. In DNA, the CDR3 is TGTGCCAGCAGTTTGTCGGTACTTGGGGGGTACAATGAGCAGTTCTTC. The full variable domain, its missing parts supplied by reference TRBV28 and TRBJ2-1, is DVKVTQSSRYLVKRTGEKVFLECVQDMDHENMFWYRQDPGLGLRLIYFSYDVKMKEKGDIPEGYSVSREKKERFSLILESASTNQTSMYLCASSLSVLGGYNEQFFGPGTRLTVL.

This chain links TRBV7-9 with TRBJ2-3; 10 bases are a match to TRBD1. V lost 5 bases, J lost 6 bases, and 8 bases stayed unmatched. The CDR3 extends over 15 amino acids. Looked up from germline, CDR1 is SEHNR and CDR2 is FQNEAQ (reference sequence). Here the CDR3 DNA reads TGTGCCAGCAGCGGACAGGGGGGCAATTTGGATACGCAGTATTTT. Encoded protein: CASSGQGGNLDTQYF.